This TCR beta chain was identified during a study of T cell responses to AZD1222 COVID-19 vaccine (TCRdb year 2021). As for the study more broadly: AZD1222 recipients whose second dose came at about 4 weeks and those whose second dose came at about 12 weeks were combined into one group, since spike-specific TCR depth and breadth did not differ between the two schedules. A total of 233 trial participants underwent TCR sequencing, of whom around 200 received two doses of AZD1222 and approximately 25 received two doses of the MenACWY control vaccine. Trial participants were enrolled into age subgroups of 18-55, 56-69 and 70-plus years, which contained about 160, 30 and 59 TCR-sequenced participants, respectively.

The CDR3 regions of human TCRbeta chains were analyzed by immunosequencing. On the study's bioinformatics: Repertoire TCRs were checked for matches against a reference library of SARS-CoV-2-specific TCRs that had been generated using the MIRA antigen-specificity platform. Breadth was defined as the fraction of unique TCRs that were SARS-CoV-2-associated. Depth was defined as the fraction of total T cells that were SARS-CoV-2-associated. Each spike-specific TCR was assigned to its reactive spike region and to a CD4 or CD8 class using the MIRA data. Log10-transformed breadth and depth values were compared by one-way ANOVA with Sidak's multiple comparisons tests. The immuneACCESS repertoire file appears here via TCRdb, limited to in-frame rearrangements. These files lack a portion of the clones; in checked studies, under half of the deficit traces to unresolved V genes, and the cause of the others is not known. D and trimming come from the DNA, and the V and J calls and clone size come from that table. The sample has roughly 100,000 clones on record, roughly 88% of them singletons. Of the sample, 20% to 25% falls within the top ten clones.

The sample holds one count of this clone. Its target antigen remains unknown. Base qualities were left out, and no much larger clone turns up one base away. Reading the label with the study, this specimen's time point is: baseline before first vaccination. Samples from vaccinated people were obtained from the UK trials COV001 and COV002, which included a single-blind randomized controlled phase 2/3 trial of AZD1222 (ChAdOx1 nCoV-19) in healthy adults. For TCRbeta chain sequencing, PBMC samples were collected from trial participants at day 0 and at day 28 after the second dose. Paper-wide results and their limitations: A significant rise in spike-specific TCR breadth and depth was observed after two AZD1222 doses relative to day 0 and relative to MenACWY recipients. Reportedly, almost half of the unique spike-specific TCRs recognized epitopes lying outside the regions that are mutated in the B.1.351 and B.1.1.7 variants. Because no day 14 peak-response samples were available, repertoires were characterized only after the peak T cell response. Only a handful of AZD1222 recipients were SARS-CoV-2 seropositive at baseline, limiting conclusions about previously exposed vaccinees. The 56-69-year group was small, and its depth increase did not reach significance, likely because of low power. Participants were mostly white British, with more females than males. The authors suggested clonal diversity may have been underestimated. The whole spike protein was spanned by vaccine-associated CD4 TCRs, and dominant responses were seen in regions 160-218 and 743-854.

The junction shows trimming of 6 bases on V and 0 bases on J, plus 11 bases between the germline ends. As encoded in the germline V gene (reference sequence), CDR1 is LNHDA while CDR2 is SQIVND. Its CDR3 holds 15 amino acids, cysteine through phenylalanine. Only the CDR3 DNA stays, 45 bases, in frame from base 1. Sequenced material: peripheral blood, taken on day 0 of AZD1222 vaccination. This receptor was obtained from an adult in good health. The chain is encoded by TRBV19 joined to TRBJ1-4; a tentative D match to TRBD1 spans 6 bases. The CDR3 protein sequence reads: CASRARDTTNEKLFF. The DNA sequence is TGTGCCAGTAGGGCCCGGGACACAACTAATGAAAAACTGTTTTTT.